A single TCR beta chain is shown here with its context. The data stem from a study of T cell changes during pregnancy in multiple sclerosis. V lost 10 bases and J 7 bases, leaving 16 bases between the germline ends. This CDR3 spans 12 amino acids. In germline, CDR1 is MGHDK, CDR2 SYGVNS. The protocol was immunoSEQ multiplex PCR, while the TCRdb copy is restricted to in-frame clones and leaves out a portion. Among around 44,000 clones, about 87% were seen once, and the ten largest hold more than 0.95%. The TCR sequence derives from a female donor with multiple sclerosis, enrolled in a pregnancy study. The sample here was CD4+ T cells from peripheral blood mononuclear cells, taken in the second trimester of pregnancy. This chain links TRBV25-1 with TRBJ1-1, with D perhaps TRBD1 (6 bases). As DNA, the CDR3 is TGTGCCACAGGGGTGGGCGTTAGTGAAGCTTTCTTT. It yields the protein CATGVGVSEAFF. Full variable domain (rest looked up from reference TRBV25-1 and TRBJ1-1): EADIYQTPRYLVIGTGKKITLECSQTMGHDKMYWYQQDPGMELHLIHYSYGVNSTEKGDLSSESTVSRIRTEHFPLTLESARPSHTSQYLCATGVGVSEAFFGQGTRLTVV.